The TCR beta chain under discussion was sequenced for a study of T cell repertoires in cytomegalovirus infection. Findings and limits, study-wide: Clonotypes of TCR beta that were HLA-C-restricted and CMV-specific dominated the ex vivo response.

Notes on this clonotype: No antigen is known for it.

V was cut by 5 bases and J by 12 bases, with 16 bases left in between. The CDR3 spans 12 residues. TCRdb reprocessed the reads with MiXCR, giving one entry per CDR3 protein. This sample has 310,000 or so distinct CDR3 sequences; about 25% occur once, and the top ten carry over 11%. Sequenced: PBMCs. This clonotype was obtained from a human donor in good health (CMV status not recorded). Some clones in this sample may be carry-over from other donors' samples. The chain employs TRBV12-3 or TRBV12-4 and TRBJ1-1; D might be TRBD1 (5 bases). CDR3 amino acids: CASSADMGETFF. The DNA for the CDR3 is TGTGCCAGCAGTGCCGATATGGGGGAAACTTTCTTT.